This T cell receptor beta chain was profiled in a study of regulatory T cells in long-lasting Graves disease. The time point here: newly diagnosed GD, antithyroid drugs for less than 3 months. Construction of the TCR library relied on RNA isolated from PBMCs. This clonotype showed up many times. Arm-PCR with iRepertoire HTBI primers amplified the CDR3 regions for these TCR beta libraries. From the multiplex PCR reads, TCRdb called clonotypes with MiXCR, one entry per CDR3 protein. The table includes 450,000 to 700,000 distinct CDR3 sequences, roughly 13% detected once. The CDR3 has 11 residues. Germline V gene lookup returns CDR1 DFQATT and CDR2 SNEGSKA (reference sequence). V dropped 0 bases and J dropped 6 bases, with 5 bases sitting between them. A further study also used this sample, focusing on T cells in Graves' hyperthyroidism and ophthalmopathy.

Sample: peripheral blood mononuclear cells (PBMCs), taken at new diagnosis, from a patient treated with antithyroid drugs. The receptor was derived from a man aged 25-45 years with Graves disease. The J gene is TRBJ1-1, the V gene TRBV20-1; D not resolved. Here the CDR3 reads CSARDGPEAFF. In DNA form, the CDR3 reads TGCAGTGCTAGAGATGGGCCTGAAGCTTTCTTT.